The present entry profiles one T cell receptor (beta chain) with its context. Cells were CD45RO-negative CD62L-positive naive CD4 T cells sorted from PBMCs. Clones were sequenced by immunoSEQ multiplex PCR, and TCRdb holds only the in-frame ones, with some missing. The table shows about 73,000 clones, with 85% to 95% occurring only once. The sample belongs to a study of human versus mouse CDR3 diversity and MHC coevolution. Study overall: immunoSEQ was reported to reach one in 200,000 T cells sensitivity.

This clonotype was sampled from a person aged 30-70 years in good health. Sequencing was performed on naive CD4+ T cells from blood. The subset: CD45RO-negative CD62L-positive naive CD4 T cells.

The CDR3 loop is CASSPLGTGGNEQYF. The CDR3 nucleotides are TGTGCCAGCAGTCCTCTTGGGACAGGGGGGAACGAGCAGTACTTC. This chain connects TRBV7-9 to TRBJ2-5; TRBD1 aligns across 11 bases. The DNA end is a closer match to TRBJ2-7, so the J assignment may be wrong. The CDR3 contains 15 residues. Per germline, CDR1 SEHNR and CDR2 FQNEAQ (reference sequence).